These 10 T cell receptor beta chains originate from one sample sequenced in a study of blood T cell repertoires in COVID-19. Sequencing used immunoSEQ multiplex PCR; TCRdb keeps in-frame clones, though not all of them. This sample has hundreds of thousands of clones, with around 91% found just once. Material for sequencing was PBMCs or T cells enriched from blood (not recorded which). Receptors originate from a woman aged 40 to 55 who had recovered from COVID-19.

This chain connects TRBV30 to TRBJ2-7; D is undetermined. Looked up from germline, CDR1 is GTSNPN and CDR2 is SVGIG (reference sequence). V gave up 7 bases and J gave up 0 bases, with 7 bases separating them. This CDR3 region has 11 residues. The DNA for the CDR3 is TGTGCCTCCCTTATCTCCTACGAGCAGTACTTC. It encodes CASLISYEQYF. Variable domain in full (rest from reference TRBV30 and TRBJ2-7): SQTIHQWPATLVQPVGSPLSLECTVEGTSNPNLYWYRQAAGRGLQLLFYSVGIGQISSEVPQNLSASRPQDRQFILSSKKLLLSDSGFYLCASLISYEQYFGPGTRLTVT.

This chain joins TRBV7-3 and TRBJ2-1; 8 bases match TRBD2. The CDR3 extends over 14 amino acids. The J segment lost 10 bases and the V segment lost 6 bases, leaving 11 bases of the junction unmatched. Germline V gene sequence: CDR1 SGHTA, CDR2 FQGTGA. The CDR3 sequence: CASRGPLAGGEQFF. The DNA for the CDR3 is TGTGCCAGCAGGGGCCCGCTGGCGGGAGGCGAGCAGTTCTTC.

The chain couples TRBV19 to TRBJ1-5; 9 nucleotides agree with TRBD1. Looked up from germline, CDR1 is LNHDA and CDR2 is SQIVND (reference sequence). This CDR3 spans 15 amino acids. Trimming took 4 bases from V and 2 from J; bases not matched to a gene: 3. CDR3 bases: TGTGCCAGTAGTAAACAGGGGGCTGGCAATCAGCCCCAGCATTTT. Protein product: CASSKQGAGNQPQHF.

This clone occurred once. This chain connects TRBV6-5 to TRBJ1-5, with 7 bases fitting TRBD1. With 6 bases clipped from V and 5 bases from J, the junction kept 4 bases outside the gene matches. The CDR3 runs 13 residues. Germline V CDR1 and CDR2: MNHEY, SVGAGI. The CDR3 here is CASSGTDHQPQHF. CDR3 coding DNA: TGTGCCAGCAGCGGGACAGATCATCAGCCCCAGCATTTT.

J is TRBJ2-1 and V is TRBV2; tentative D call: TRBD2 (5 bases). Trimming took off 4 bases at V and 4 bases at J, with 14 bases between the two ends. Looked up from germline, CDR1 is SNHLY and CDR2 is FYNNEI. The CDR3 runs to 15 residues. Here the CDR3 DNA reads TGTGCCAGCAGTGCGGGAAGTGGACTTTACAATGAGCAGTTCTTC. Amino acids: CASSAGSGLYNEQFF.

The CDR3 DNA is TGTGCCACCAGTGATTCGGACAGCCGCTCTGGAAACACCATATATTTT. Protein sequence: CATSDSDSRSGNTIYF. The chain links TRBV24-1 to TRBJ1-3, with D perhaps matching TRBD1 (6 bases). This CDR3 is 16 amino acids long. CDR1 is KGHDR and CDR2 is SFDVKD in the germline V gene. Trimming removed 2 bases at V and 0 bases at J, with 10 bases between.

Comments on this clone: This same CDR3 is encoded by further DNA sequences in the sample. The CDR3 loop is CAWSGQGNQPQHF. For the CDR3, the DNA is TGTGCCTGGAGCGGACAGGGAAATCAGCCCCAGCATTTT. The chain couples TRBV30 to TRBJ1-5; 8 nucleotides agree with TRBD1. J gave up 4 bases and V 3 bases, and 2 bases lay outside the gene matches. The V gene's germline CDR1 is GTSNPN and CDR2 SVGIG (reference sequence). This CDR3 region has 13 residues.

This chain links TRBV2 with TRBJ2-7, with 8 bases fitting TRBD1. Germline V gene sequence: CDR1 SNHLY, CDR2 FYNNEI. Unmatched junction bases numbered 11, after V lost 8 bases and J lost 5 bases. The CDR3 has 14 amino acids. The CDR3 bases are TGTGCCAGCGGCCTAGACAGGGGACGGGACGAGCAGTACTTC. Amino acids: CASGLDRGRDEQYF.

This sequence joins TRBV2 and TRBJ2-7, with 11 bases lining up with TRBD2. The CDR3 is 16 residues long. V lost 7 bases and J lost 0; bases outside the gene matches: 8. Germline CDR1 and CDR2: SNHLY and FYNNEI. Here the CDR3 reads CASIPRTSGGSYEQYF. The CDR3 DNA reads TGTGCCAGCATACCGAGAACTAGCGGGGGCTCCTACGAGCAGTACTTC.

This chain uses TRBV9 with TRBJ2-3; 10 bases agree with TRBD1. The CDR3 runs 16 residues. V was pared by 4 bases and J by 5 bases, with 10 bases of the junction left unmatched. Germline loops: CDR1 SGDLS, CDR2 YYNGEE. CDR3: CASSFLDRGWIDTQYF. DNA for the CDR3: TGTGCCAGCAGCTTTCTGGACAGGGGGTGGATAGATACGCAGTATTTT. Using reference TRBV9 and TRBJ2-3 for the parts outside the CDR3, the full variable domain is DSGVTQTPKHLITATGQRVTLRCSPRSGDLSVYWYQQSLDQGLQFLIQYYNGEERAKGNILERFSAQQFPDLHSELNLSSLELGDSALYFCASSFLDRGWIDTQYFGPGTRLTVL.